The 17 T cell receptor beta chains given below trace back to one sample, sequenced in a study of blood T cell repertoires in COVID-19. The data were produced by immunoSEQ multiplex PCR, yet TCRdb's version contains in-frame clones alone and is incomplete. This table holds about 280,000 clones, 75% to 85% found once. The sequencing input was peripheral blood. These receptors were taken from a man aged 50-59 years with active or convalescent COVID-19.

The chain links TRBV10-2 to TRBJ1-1; D unresolved. Per the germline V gene, CDR1 is WSHSY and CDR2 is SAAADI. V lost 7 bases and J lost 5, with 17 bases in between. The CDR3 loop spans 14 amino acids. DNA for the CDR3: TGCGCCAGCACCGGTGGCGGGTGGGAGACTGAAGCTTTCTTT. As protein: CASTGGGWETEAFF.

The rearrangement links TRBV28 to TRBJ2-1, with 8 nucleotides matching TRBD2. Germline V gives CDR1 MDHEN, CDR2 SYDVKM. This CDR3 comprises 15 residues. V was pared by 7 bases and J by 0 bases, with 5 bases of the junction left unmatched. The CDR3 region has the DNA TGTGCCAGCAACCTCAGCGGGAGCTCCTACAATGAGCAGTTCTTC. Protein: CASNLSGSSYNEQFF.

This chain uses TRBV29-1 with TRBJ2-1; D may be TRBD1 (5 bases). Trimming shortened V by 6 bases and J by 7 bases, and 19 bases separated the two germline ends. The CDR3 runs to 14 residues. Germline CDR1 and CDR2: SQVTM and ANQGSEA. The CDR3 sequence is CSVQKNAGPNEQFF. As DNA, the CDR3 is TGCAGCGTACAAAAAAATGCAGGGCCTAATGAGCAGTTCTTC.

The genes are TRBV18 and TRBJ2-4; possible D gene TRBD1, 6 bases. This CDR3 region has 16 residues. V lost 3 bases to trimming and J lost 3 bases, with 15 bases between them. Looked up from germline, CDR1 is KGHSH and CDR2 is LQKENI. The CDR3 DNA reads TGTGCCAGCTCACCGGTATCGGGACACTACAAAAACATTCAGTACTTC. Its translation: CASSPVSGHYKNIQYF.

This clone was observed a handful of times. V and J are TRBV3-1 (or the pseudogene TRBV3-2) and TRBJ1-2, with D unclear. The CDR3 runs 13 residues. In germline, CDR1 is LGHDT, CDR2 YNNKEL (reference sequence). Trimming left V 1 base short and J 0 bases short, with 3 bases between. Here the CDR3 reads CASSQGPNYGYTF. The CDR3 nucleotides read TGTGCCAGCAGCCAAGGGCCTAACTATGGCTACACCTTC.

This clone was counted between two and nine times. V is TRBV5-4 and J is TRBJ1-1, with D tentatively TRBD1 (5 bases). Trimming stripped 0 bases from V and 0 bases from J, with 12 bases between. CDR1 is SGHNT, CDR2 YYREEE, per germline (reference sequence). This CDR3 comprises 16 residues. This CDR3 is CASSLGATALNTEAFF. The CDR3 DNA reads TGTGCCAGCAGCTTGGGGGCGACAGCTTTGAACACTGAAGCTTTCTTT.

On this clone: Mismatch with germline at one junction end may stem from a read error. This rearrangement joins TRBV11-2 to TRBJ1-1; D call uncertain. CDR3 size: 14 residues. Germline values: CDR1 SGHAT, CDR2 FQNNGV. The CDR3 sequence is CASNLITGNTEAFF. The CDR3 coding sequence is TGTGCCAGCAACTTAATAACGGGTAACACTGAAGCTTTCTTT.

This chain uses TRBV29-1 with TRBJ1-2; no definite D call. Per germline, CDR1 SQVTM and CDR2 ANQGSEA. The CDR3 contains 11 residues. V was clipped by 4 bases and J by 1 base, with 4 bases between them. CDR3 loop: CSVGVNYGYTF. DNA of the CDR3: TGCAGCGTTGGCGTTAACTATGGCTACACCTTC.

V is TRBV29-1 and J is TRBJ2-2; TRBD2 matches at 10 bases. The V and J ends lost 7 bases and 5 bases, in that order; junction bases with no gene match: 10. Germline V gives CDR1 SQVTM, CDR2 ANQGSEA. The CDR3 covers 15 residues. The CDR3: CSAKYSGRKTGELFF. The CDR3 nucleotides read TGCAGCGCCAAGTATAGCGGGAGGAAGACCGGGGAGCTGTTTTTT.

In this sample, this clone turned up once. The V gene is TRBV29-1, the J gene TRBJ2-6; 8 nucleotides agree with TRBD1. With 5 bases clipped from V and 4 bases from J, the junction kept 22 bases outside the gene matches. The CDR3 has 20 residues. Germline CDR1 is SQVTM and CDR2 is ANQGSEA. The CDR3 is CSVLFKPLDREARGANVLTF. In DNA, the CDR3 is TGCAGCGTTCTCTTTAAACCCCTGGACAGGGAGGCGAGGGGGGCCAACGTCCTGACTTTC.

The chain combines TRBV3-1 (or the pseudogene TRBV3-2) with TRBJ2-5, with D perhaps matching TRBD2 (6 bases). Germline loops: CDR1 LGHDT, CDR2 YNNKEL (reference sequence). This CDR3 contains 14 residues. Trimming stripped 4 bases from V and 2 bases from J, with 11 bases between. The CDR3 DNA is TGTGCCAGCAGCCCGGGACTGGTTCAAGAGACCCAGTACTTC. This gives the protein CASSPGLVQETQYF.

This clone was counted a few times. The chain couples TRBV5-6 to TRBJ1-4; TRBD1 aligns across 8 bases. The CDR3 totals 12 residues. Germline values: CDR1 SGHDT, CDR2 YYEEEE. Losses at the gene ends were 6 bases for V and 10 bases for J; bases not matched to a gene: 5. CDR3 sequence: CASTFTGGKLFF. The CDR3 coding sequence is TGTGCCAGCACCTTTACAGGGGGAAAACTGTTTTTT.

The rearrangement joins TRBV9 to TRBJ1-2; 8 nucleotides agree with TRBD1. Per the germline V gene, CDR1 is SGDLS and CDR2 is YYNGEE. This CDR3 comprises 15 residues. V lost 0 bases, J lost 7 bases, and 8 bases stayed unmatched. The CDR3 here is CASSVEQGAVGGYTF. CDR3 sequence (DNA): TGTGCCAGCAGCGTAGAGCAGGGGGCGGTTGGTGGCTACACCTTC. Drawing the rest from reference TRBV9 and TRBJ1-2, the complete variable domain is DSGVTQTPKHLITATGQRVTLRCSPRSGDLSVYWYQQSLDQGLQFLIQYYNGEERAKGNILERFSAQQFPDLHSELNLSSLELGDSALYFCASSVEQGAVGGYTFGSGTRLTVV.

This clone has a handful of counts. This chain connects TRBV9 to TRBJ2-3, with TRBD2 identical over 10 bases. Germline loops: CDR1 SGDLS, CDR2 YYNGEE. V shed 3 bases, J shed 2 bases, and the junction held 15 bases outside the gene matches. The CDR3 is 19 residues long. The CDR3 region has the DNA TGTGCCAGCAGCGGTGAGCGGGAGGGTCCCCTTTTGAACACAGATACGCAGTATTTT. Protein product: CASSGEREGPLLNTDTQYF. Together with reference TRBV9 and TRBJ2-3, the CDR3 gives the full variable domain: DSGVTQTPKHLITATGQRVTLRCSPRSGDLSVYWYQQSLDQGLQFLIQYYNGEERAKGNILERFSAQQFPDLHSELNLSSLELGDSALYFCASSGEREGPLLNTDTQYFGPGTRLTVL.

The V and J genes are TRBV2 and TRBJ2-3; TRBD2 is a possible D gene (6 bases). CDR1 is SNHLY and CDR2 is FYNNEI in the germline V gene. V was pared by 6 bases and J by 3 bases, with 13 bases between. The CDR3 has 14 amino acids. CDR3 protein: CASSRLATTDTQYF. As DNA, the CDR3 is TGTGCCAGCAGCAGGCTAGCGACAACAGATACGCAGTATTTT.

This chain uses TRBV7-9 with TRBJ2-1; TRBD2 aligns across 7 bases. Germline CDR1 SEHNR, CDR2 FQNEAQ (reference sequence). Trimming took 4 bases from V and 8 from J; bases not matched to a gene: 11. The CDR3 sequence is 15 residues long. CDR3 region: CASSSGLVGGDEQFF. The CDR3 nucleotides read TGTGCCAGCAGCTCCGGACTAGTTGGTGGAGATGAGCAGTTCTTC.

The chain uses TRBV19 and TRBJ1-5, with a possible D match to TRBD1 (6 bases). CDR3 length: 12 amino acids. Trimming pared 6 bases from V and 7 bases from J, leaving 10 bases between. CDR1 and CDR2 (germline): LNHDA, SQIVND (reference sequence). The CDR3 DNA sequence: TGTGCCAGTAGAGGGGGTGGCCAGCCCCAGCATTTT. Protein sequence: CASRGGGQPQHF.